These 5 T cell receptor beta chains share one sample of origin, sequenced in a study of cytomegalovirus exposure and HLA in healthy donors. PCR amplification relied on 60 Vbeta primers (plus 13 Jbeta primers). Repertoires were generated with immunoSEQ multiplex PCR, while TCRdb's copy carries only in-frame clones and drops some. Counted here are about 130,000 clones, about 80% occurring once; the ten biggest clones make up about a tenth. The sequenced material came from PBMCs. Receptors were obtained from a man aged 30 to 45 in good health and CMV-seropositive.

This clone came up once. This chain links TRBV6-5 with TRBJ2-1, with 12 bases matching TRBD2. Germline V lookup: CDR1 MNHEY, CDR2 SVGAGI. This CDR3 is 14 amino acids long. The V segment lost 6 bases and the J segment 7 bases; nucleotides outside the gene matches: 4. The CDR3 DNA reads TGTGCCAGCAGCTCCGGACTAGCGGGAAATGAGCAGTTCTTC. Translating it yields CASSSGLAGNEQFF.

This clone occurred once. The chain uses TRBV11-3 and TRBJ2-5; D gene ambiguous. V was trimmed by 0 bases and J by 2 bases, leaving 7 bases between them. The CDR3 loop spans 14 amino acids. Per the germline V gene, CDR1 is SGHNT and CDR2 is YENEEA. CDR3 protein: CASSLDGLQETQYF. CDR3 in DNA: TGTGCCAGCAGCTTAGATGGCTTGCAAGAGACCCAGTACTTC.

The table lists this clone with a count of one. V and J are TRBV4-1 and TRBJ2-7, with 13 bases fitting TRBD2. CDR1 and CDR2 (germline): MGHRA, YSYEKL. V shed 2 bases, J shed 7 bases, and the junction held 5 bases outside the gene matches. There are 15 residues in the CDR3. DNA for the CDR3: TGCGCCAGCAGCCAAATCGGACTAGCGGGAGCGGAGCAGTACTTC. It encodes CASSQIGLAGAEQYF.

The genes are TRBV5-4 and TRBJ2-7; 7 bases fit TRBD2. V was clipped by 2 bases and J by 1 base; unmatched bases: 6. The V gene's germline CDR1 is SGHNT and CDR2 YYREEE (reference sequence). The CDR3 runs to 15 residues. In DNA form, the CDR3 reads TGTGCCAGCAGCTTAAAAGCGGGACCGTCCTACGAGCAGTACTTC. It encodes CASSLKAGPSYEQYF.

The chain uses TRBV21-1 and TRBJ2-7; the D call of TRBD1 is as the table states it, not checked on the DNA. TRBV21-1 is tagged as a pseudogene. This CDR3 has 13 residues. The CDR3 loop reads CASIRQGAYEQYF. DNA of the CDR3: TGTGCCAGCATCCGACAGGGGGCCTACGAGCAGTACTTC.